This T cell receptor (beta chain) was retrieved from a study of spatial heterogeneity in lung cancer. This clonotype was picked up many times. Time point specified: sample taken at primary tumor resection. MiXCR, run by TCRdb on the 5' RACE reads, gives a single entry per CDR3 protein. The sample carries some 40,000 distinct CDR3 sequences, roughly 5.2% recorded once. The sequencing used PBMCs, collected at surgery. This receptor was identified in a female donor with early-stage non-small cell lung cancer.

The CDR3 nucleotides read TGTGCCAGCAGCCAAGCTTTGGACAGGGGCCGCTACACCTTC. Its protein is CASSQALDRGRYTF. The gene calls are TRBV14 and TRBJ1-2; 9 bases are shared with TRBD1. CDR1 and CDR2 (germline): SGHDN, FVKESK. The CDR3 runs to 14 residues. V trimming: 1 base; J trimming: 9 bases; junction bases outside the gene matches: 6.